The next 5 T cell receptor beta chains were all read from a single sample in a study of blood T cells in healthy people across ages. A second about 7 to 12 cycle PCR used barcoded and J-beta primers. MiXCR, run by TCRdb on the 5' RACE reads, gives a single entry per CDR3 protein. The sample records about 900,000 distinct CDR3 sequences, 62% being singletons. The material sequenced was blood. These receptors originate from a man aged 25 to 40 in good health.

Turning to this clonotype: One junction end does not reproduce the germline sequence, and a read error may be involved. This sequence joins TRBV7-2 and TRBJ2-5; 7 bases line up with TRBD1. This CDR3 is built from 15 residues. CDR1 is SGHTA, CDR2 FQGNSA, per germline. CDR3 in amino acids: CASSLVGDSQEIQYF. In DNA form, the CDR3 reads TGTGCCAGCAGCTTGGTGGGGGACAGCCAAGAGATCCAGTACTTC.

The V call is TRBV9, the J call TRBJ1-2; 8 nucleotides align to TRBD1. V lost 3 bases and J lost 2; bases outside the gene matches: 15. This CDR3 spans 18 amino acids. Per germline, CDR1 SGDLS and CDR2 YYNGEE. As DNA, the CDR3 is TGTGCCAGCAGCGGCCGCCGATCGGACAGGGCGGGAAACTATGGCTACACCTTC. Translated: CASSGRRSDRAGNYGYTF.

This clonotype was detected only a few times. The gene calls are TRBV2 and TRBJ2-7, with D perhaps matching TRBD2 (7 bases). Germline V lookup: CDR1 SNHLY, CDR2 FYNNEI. V was shortened by 7 bases and J by 0 bases, with 16 bases between the two germline ends. There are 15 residues in the CDR3. CDR3 sequence (DNA): TGTGCCAGCACTAGACGGGGGGCTGGCTCCTACGAGCAGTACTTC. This sequence encodes CASTRRGAGSYEQYF.

The table lists this clonotype with a few counts. V is TRBV9 and J is TRBJ2-1; TRBD2 matches at 12 bases. CDR1 is SGDLS and CDR2 is YYNGEE in the germline V gene. The trim removed 4 bases at V and 0 bases at J, leaving 8 bases unmatched. The CDR3 is made up of 18 amino acids. In DNA form, the CDR3 reads TGTGCCAGCAGCCCCCCGACTAGCGGGGGACCCTCCTACAATGAGCAGTTCTTC. Translation gives CASSPPTSGGPSYNEQFF.

The chain links TRBV7-2 to TRBJ2-3; 7 bases are a match to TRBD1. The trim removed 6 bases at V and 3 bases at J, leaving 9 bases unmatched. This CDR3 is 15 amino acids long. Germline assignment: CDR1 SGHTA and CDR2 FQGNSA. CDR3 in amino acids: CASSTVAGGTDTQYF. In DNA form, the CDR3 reads TGTGCCAGCAGTACGGTGGCAGGGGGAACAGATACGCAGTATTTT.